This TCR beta chain was retrieved from a study of OX40 agonist ivuxolimab in advanced cancers. Study-wide background: Among those treated, three patients had partial responses, one with hepatocellular carcinoma and two with cutaneous melanoma. Study-wide points: CD8+ T cells were the subset that, on average, had more expanded clones than CD4+. With doses of 0.1 to 3.0 mg/kg, CD4+ and CD8+ blood T cells had undergone clonal expansion by week 6.

In regard to this clone: Antigen unknown.

Sequencing used immunoSEQ multiplex PCR; TCRdb keeps in-frame clones, though not all of them. The sample includes 70,000 or so clones, roughly 86% of them seen just once. This clonotype was sampled from an adult with an advanced solid tumor such as melanoma, head and neck, liver or kidney cancer. The sequences come from CD4+ or CD8+ T cells sorted from blood, collected in a trial of the OX40 agonist ivuxolimab.

Here the CDR3 reads CASSILAGGSDTQYF. The CDR3 DNA reads TGTGCCAGTAGTATTCTAGCGGGAGGGTCAGATACGCAGTATTTT. V usage is TRBV19 and J usage is TRBJ2-3, with TRBD2 identical over 12 bases. Germline-derived CDR1 and CDR2 are LNHDA and SQIVND (reference sequence). CDR3 length equals 15 residues. V shed 3 bases and J 4 bases; nucleotides not matched to a gene: 2. Combining the CDR3 with reference TRBV19 and TRBJ2-3 gives the whole variable domain DGGITQSPKYLFRKEGQNVTLSCEQNLNHDAMYWYRQDPGQGLRLIYYSQIVNDFQKGDIAEGYSVSREKKESFPLTVTSAQKNPTAFYLCASSILAGGSDTQYFGPGTRLTVL.